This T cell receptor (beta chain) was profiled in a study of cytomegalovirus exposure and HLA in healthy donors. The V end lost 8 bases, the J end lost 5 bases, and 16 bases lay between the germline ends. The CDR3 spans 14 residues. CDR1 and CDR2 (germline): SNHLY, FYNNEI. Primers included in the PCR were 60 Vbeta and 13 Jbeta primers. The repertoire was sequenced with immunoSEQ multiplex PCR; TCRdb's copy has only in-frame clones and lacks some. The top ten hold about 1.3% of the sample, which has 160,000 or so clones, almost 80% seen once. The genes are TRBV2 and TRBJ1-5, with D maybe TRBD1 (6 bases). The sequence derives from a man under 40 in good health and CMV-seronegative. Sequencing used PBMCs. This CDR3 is CASQSEQGYQPQHF. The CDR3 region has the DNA TGTGCCAGCCAGAGCGAACAGGGATATCAGCCCCAGCATTTT.